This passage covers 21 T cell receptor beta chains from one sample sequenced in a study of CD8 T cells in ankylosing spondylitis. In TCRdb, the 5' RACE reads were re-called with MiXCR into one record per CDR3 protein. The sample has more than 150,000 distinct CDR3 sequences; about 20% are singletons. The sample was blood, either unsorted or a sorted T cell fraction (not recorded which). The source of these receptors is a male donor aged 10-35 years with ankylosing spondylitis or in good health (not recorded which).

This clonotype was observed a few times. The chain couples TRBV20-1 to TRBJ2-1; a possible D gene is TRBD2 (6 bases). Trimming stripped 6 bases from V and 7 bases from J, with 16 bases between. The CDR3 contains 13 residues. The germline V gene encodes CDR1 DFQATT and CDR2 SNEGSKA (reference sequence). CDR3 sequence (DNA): TGCAGTGCCCGCCGAGTAGCGGTAAATGAGCAGTTCTTC. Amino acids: CSARRVAVNEQFF.

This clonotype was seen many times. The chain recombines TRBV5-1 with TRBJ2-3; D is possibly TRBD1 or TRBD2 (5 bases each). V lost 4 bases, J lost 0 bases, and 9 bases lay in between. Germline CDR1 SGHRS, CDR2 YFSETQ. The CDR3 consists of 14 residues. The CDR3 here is CASSARDSTDTQYF. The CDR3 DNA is TGCGCCAGCAGCGCCCGGGACAGCACAGATACGCAGTATTTT. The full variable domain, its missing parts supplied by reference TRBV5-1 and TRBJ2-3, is KAGVTQTPRYLIKTRGQQVTLSCSPISGHRSVSWYQQTPGQGLQFLFEYFSETQRNKGNFPGRFSGRQFSNSRSEMNVSTLELGDSALYLCASSARDSTDTQYFGPGTRLTVL.

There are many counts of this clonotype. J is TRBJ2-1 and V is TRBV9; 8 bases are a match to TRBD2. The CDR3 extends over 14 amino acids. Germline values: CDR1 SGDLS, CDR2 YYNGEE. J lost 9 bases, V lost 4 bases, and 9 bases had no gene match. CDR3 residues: CASSLQGLEFEQFF. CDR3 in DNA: TGTGCCAGCAGCCTACAGGGACTAGAATTTGAGCAGTTCTTC.

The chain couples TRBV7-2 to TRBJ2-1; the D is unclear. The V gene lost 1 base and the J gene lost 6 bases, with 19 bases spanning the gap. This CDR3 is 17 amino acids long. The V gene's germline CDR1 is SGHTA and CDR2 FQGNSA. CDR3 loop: CASSLDRTTQIVNEQFF. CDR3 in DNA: TGTGCCAGCAGCTTAGATAGGACCACTCAGATAGTCAATGAGCAGTTCTTC.

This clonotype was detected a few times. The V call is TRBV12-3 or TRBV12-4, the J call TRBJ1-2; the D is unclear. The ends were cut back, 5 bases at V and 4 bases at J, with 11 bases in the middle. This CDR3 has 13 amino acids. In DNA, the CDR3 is TGTGCCAGCAGTCCCCCCGCCCGCTATGGCTACACCTTC. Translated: CASSPPARYGYTF.

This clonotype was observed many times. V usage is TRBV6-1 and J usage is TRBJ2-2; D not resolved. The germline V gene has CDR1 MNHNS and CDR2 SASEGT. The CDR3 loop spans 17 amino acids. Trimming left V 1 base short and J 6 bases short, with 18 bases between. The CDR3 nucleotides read TGTGCCAGCAGTGAAGGACACCCGTTCGGAGCCTCCGGGGAGCTGTTTTTT. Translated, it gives CASSEGHPFGASGELFF.

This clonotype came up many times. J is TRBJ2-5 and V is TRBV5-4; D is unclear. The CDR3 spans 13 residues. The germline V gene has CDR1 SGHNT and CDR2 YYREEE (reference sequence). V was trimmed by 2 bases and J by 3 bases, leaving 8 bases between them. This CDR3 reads CASSFGSEETQYF. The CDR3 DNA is TGTGCCAGCAGCTTTGGCAGCGAAGAGACCCAGTACTTC.

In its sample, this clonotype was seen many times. CDR3 nucleotide sequence: TGCGCCAGCAGCAGGGACTCGCTTGGGGCCAACGTCCTGACTTTC. This encodes CASSRDSLGANVLTF. The chain employs TRBV5-1 and TRBJ2-6; TRBD2 might be the D (6 bases). Germline V CDR1 and CDR2: SGHRS, YFSETQ. This CDR3 region has 15 residues. Trimming took 4 bases from V and 3 from J, leaving 11 bases between them.

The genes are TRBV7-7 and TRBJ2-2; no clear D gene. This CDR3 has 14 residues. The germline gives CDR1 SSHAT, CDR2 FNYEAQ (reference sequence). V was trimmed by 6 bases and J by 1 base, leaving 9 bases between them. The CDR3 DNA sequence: TGTGCCAGCAGAAGAACACAGAACACCGGGGAGCTGTTTTTT. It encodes CASRRTQNTGELFF.

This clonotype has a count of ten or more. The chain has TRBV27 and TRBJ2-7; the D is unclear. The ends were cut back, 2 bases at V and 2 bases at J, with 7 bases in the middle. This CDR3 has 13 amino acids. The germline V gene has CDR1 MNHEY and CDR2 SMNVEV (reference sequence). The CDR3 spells CASSLRWTYEQYF. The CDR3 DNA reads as TGTGCCAGCAGTTTAAGGTGGACCTACGAGCAGTACTTC.

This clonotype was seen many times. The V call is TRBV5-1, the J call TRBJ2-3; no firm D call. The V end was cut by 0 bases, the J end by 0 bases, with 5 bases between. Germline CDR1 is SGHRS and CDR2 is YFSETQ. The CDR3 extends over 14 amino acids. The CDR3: CASSLEISTDTQYF. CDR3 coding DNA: TGCGCCAGCAGCTTGGAAATTAGCACAGATACGCAGTATTTT.

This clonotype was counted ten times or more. This CDR3 reads CASSLGGALGETQYF. In DNA form, the CDR3 reads TGTGCCAGCAGCTTAGGAGGGGCCCTCGGGGAGACCCAGTACTTC. The chain has TRBV7-2 and TRBJ2-5; the D call may be TRBD1 or TRBD2 (5 bases each). The germline V gene encodes CDR1 SGHTA and CDR2 FQGNSA. Trimming took 1 base from V and 5 from J, leaving 14 bases between them. The CDR3 is made up of 15 amino acids.

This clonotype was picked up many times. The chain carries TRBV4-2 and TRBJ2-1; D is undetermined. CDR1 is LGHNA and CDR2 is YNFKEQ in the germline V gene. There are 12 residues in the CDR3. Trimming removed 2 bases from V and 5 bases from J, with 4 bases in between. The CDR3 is CASSQRNNEQFF. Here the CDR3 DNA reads TGTGCCAGCAGCCAAAGGAACAATGAGCAGTTCTTC.

In nucleotides, the CDR3 is TGTGCCAGCAGCCCGAAACCGACAGGAGAGCAGTACTTC. Protein: CASSPKPTGEQYF. This sequence joins TRBV7-9 and TRBJ2-7; a possible D gene is TRBD1 (6 bases). V was clipped by 5 bases and J by 7 bases, with 15 bases between them. This CDR3 region has 13 residues. The germline V gene encodes CDR1 SEHNR and CDR2 FQNEAQ (reference sequence).

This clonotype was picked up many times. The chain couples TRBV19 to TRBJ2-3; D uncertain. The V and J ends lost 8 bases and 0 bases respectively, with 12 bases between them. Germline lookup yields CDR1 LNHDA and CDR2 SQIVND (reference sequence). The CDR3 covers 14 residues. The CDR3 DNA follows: TGTGCCAGTGGATCAGCGTATAGCACAGATACGCAGTATTTT. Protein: CASGSAYSTDTQYF.

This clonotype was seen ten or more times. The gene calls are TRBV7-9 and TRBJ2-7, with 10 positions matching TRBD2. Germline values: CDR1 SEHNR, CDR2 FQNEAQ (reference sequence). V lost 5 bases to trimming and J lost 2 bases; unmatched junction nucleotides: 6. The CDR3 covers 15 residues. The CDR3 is CASSKTSGVTYEQYV. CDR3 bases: TGTGCCAGCAGCAAAACTAGCGGGGTTACCTACGAGCAGTACGTC.

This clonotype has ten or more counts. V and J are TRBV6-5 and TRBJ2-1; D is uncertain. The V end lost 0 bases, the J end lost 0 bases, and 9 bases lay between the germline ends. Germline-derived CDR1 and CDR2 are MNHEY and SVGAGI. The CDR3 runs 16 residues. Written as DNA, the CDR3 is TGTGCCAGCAGTTACTCCGCGGCGAGCTCCTACAATGAGCAGTTCTTC. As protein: CASSYSAASSYNEQFF.

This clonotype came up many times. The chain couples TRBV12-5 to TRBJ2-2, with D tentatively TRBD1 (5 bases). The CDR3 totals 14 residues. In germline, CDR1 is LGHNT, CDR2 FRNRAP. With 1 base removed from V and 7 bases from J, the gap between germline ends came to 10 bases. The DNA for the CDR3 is TGTGCTAGTGGTTTGGCAGGGTTAGGCGGGGAGCTGTTTTTT. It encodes CASGLAGLGGELFF.

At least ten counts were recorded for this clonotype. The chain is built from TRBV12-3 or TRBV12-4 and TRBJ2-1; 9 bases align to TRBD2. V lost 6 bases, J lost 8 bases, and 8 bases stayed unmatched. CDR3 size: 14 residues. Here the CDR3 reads CASRRAGGVDEQFF. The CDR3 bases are TGTGCCAGCAGACGGGCGGGAGGGGTTGATGAGCAGTTCTTC.

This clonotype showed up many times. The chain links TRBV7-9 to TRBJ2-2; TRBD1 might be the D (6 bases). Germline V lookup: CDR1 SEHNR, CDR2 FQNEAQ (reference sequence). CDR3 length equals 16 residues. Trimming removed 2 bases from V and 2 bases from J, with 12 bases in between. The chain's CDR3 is CASSLLGQSNTGELFF. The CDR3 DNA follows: TGTGCCAGCAGCTTACTCGGACAGAGTAACACCGGGGAGCTGTTTTTT.

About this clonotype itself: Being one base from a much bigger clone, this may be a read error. CDR3 sequence: CASSHGWYPGELFF. DNA of the CDR3: TGTGCCAGCAGCCATGGATGGTATCCCGGGGAGCTGTTTTTT. V is TRBV21-1 and J is TRBJ2-2. TRBV21-1 is a pseudogene segment. The CDR3 contains 14 residues.